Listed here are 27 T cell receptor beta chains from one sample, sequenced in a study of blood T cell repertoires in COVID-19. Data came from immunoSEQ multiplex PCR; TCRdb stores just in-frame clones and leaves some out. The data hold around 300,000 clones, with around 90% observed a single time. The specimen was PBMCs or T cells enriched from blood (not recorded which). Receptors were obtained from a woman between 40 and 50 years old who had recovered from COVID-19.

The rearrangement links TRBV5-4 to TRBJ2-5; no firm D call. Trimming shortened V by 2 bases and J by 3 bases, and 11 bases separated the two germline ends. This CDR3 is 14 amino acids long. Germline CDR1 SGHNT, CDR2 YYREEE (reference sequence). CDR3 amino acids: CASSLAGQEETQYF. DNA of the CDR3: TGTGCCAGCAGCTTAGCTGGTCAGGAAGAGACCCAGTACTTC.

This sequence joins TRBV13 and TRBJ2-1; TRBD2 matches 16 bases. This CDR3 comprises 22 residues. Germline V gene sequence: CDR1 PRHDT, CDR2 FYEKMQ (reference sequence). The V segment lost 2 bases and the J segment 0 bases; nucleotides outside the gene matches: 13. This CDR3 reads CASSLKGTSGRAPFSSYNEQFF. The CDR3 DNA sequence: TGTGCCAGCAGCTTAAAGGGGACTAGCGGGAGGGCCCCCTTTAGCTCCTACAATGAGCAGTTCTTC. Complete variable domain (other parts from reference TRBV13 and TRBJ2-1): AAGVIQSPRHLIKEKRETATLKCYPIPRHDTVYWYQQGPGQDPQFLISFYEKMQSDKGSIPDRFSAQQFSDYHSELNMSSLELGDSALYFCASSLKGTSGRAPFSSYNEQFFGPGTRLTVL.

The CDR3 spells CASSWSATGNTEAFF. In DNA, the CDR3 is TGTGCCAGCAGCTGGTCAGCGACAGGCAACACTGAAGCTTTCTTT. The chain joins TRBV7-8 to TRBJ1-1, with D perhaps matching TRBD1 (6 bases). Looked up from germline, CDR1 is SGHVS and CDR2 is FQNEAQ. This CDR3 comprises 15 residues. V lost 4 bases and J 2 bases, leaving 14 bases between the germline ends. The whole variable domain, remainder taken from reference TRBV7-8 and TRBJ1-1, is GAGVSQSPRYKVAKRGQDVALRCDPISGHVSLFWYQQALGQGPEFLTYFQNEAQLDKSGLPSDRFFAERPEGSVSTLKIQRTQQEDSAVYLCASSWSATGNTEAFFGQGTRLTVV.

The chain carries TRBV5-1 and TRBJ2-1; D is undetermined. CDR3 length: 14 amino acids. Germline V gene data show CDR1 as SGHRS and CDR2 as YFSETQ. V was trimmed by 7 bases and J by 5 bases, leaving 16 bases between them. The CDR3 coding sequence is TGCGCCAGCTGCGAAGAAACTCTGGACAATGAGCAGTTCTTC. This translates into CASCEETLDNEQFF.

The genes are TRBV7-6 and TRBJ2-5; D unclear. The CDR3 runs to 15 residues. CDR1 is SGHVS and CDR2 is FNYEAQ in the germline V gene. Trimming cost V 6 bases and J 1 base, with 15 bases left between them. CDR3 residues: CASSPNRQRQETQYF. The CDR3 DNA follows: TGTGCCAGCAGTCCCAACCGACAACGCCAAGAGACCCAGTACTTC.

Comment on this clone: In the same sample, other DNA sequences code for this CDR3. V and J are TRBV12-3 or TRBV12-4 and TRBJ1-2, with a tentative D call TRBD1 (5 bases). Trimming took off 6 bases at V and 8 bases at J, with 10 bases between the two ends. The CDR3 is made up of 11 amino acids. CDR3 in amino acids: CASSWGDGYTF. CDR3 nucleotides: TGTGCCAGCAGCTGGGGCGACGGCTACACCTTC.

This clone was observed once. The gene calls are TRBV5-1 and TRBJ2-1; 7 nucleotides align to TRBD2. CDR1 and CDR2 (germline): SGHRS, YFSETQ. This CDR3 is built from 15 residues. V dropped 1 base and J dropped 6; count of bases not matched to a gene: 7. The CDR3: CASSLRRELGNEQFF. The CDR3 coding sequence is TGCGCCAGCAGCTTGCGGCGGGAGCTGGGCAATGAGCAGTTCTTC.

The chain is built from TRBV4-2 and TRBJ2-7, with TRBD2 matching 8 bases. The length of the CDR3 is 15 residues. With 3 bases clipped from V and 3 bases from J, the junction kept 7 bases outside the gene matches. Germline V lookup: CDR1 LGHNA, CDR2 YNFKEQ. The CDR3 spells CASSQRGTSGYEQYF. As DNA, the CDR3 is TGTGCCAGCAGCCAGCGGGGCACTAGCGGCTACGAGCAGTACTTC.

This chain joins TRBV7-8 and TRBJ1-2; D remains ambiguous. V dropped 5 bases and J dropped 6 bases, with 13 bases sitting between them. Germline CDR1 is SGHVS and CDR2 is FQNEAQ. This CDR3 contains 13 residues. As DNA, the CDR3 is TGTGCCAGCAGCCCCCTGGTGGGAGATGGCTACACCTTC. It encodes CASSPLVGDGYTF.

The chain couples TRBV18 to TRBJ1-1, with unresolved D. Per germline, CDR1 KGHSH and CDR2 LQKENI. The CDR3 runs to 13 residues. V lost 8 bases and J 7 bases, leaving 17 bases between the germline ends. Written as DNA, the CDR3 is TGTGCCAGCCACGCGGAACGCGGGGATGAAGCTTTCTTT. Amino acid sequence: CASHAERGDEAFF.

CDR3 region: CASRADRGNTGELFF. CDR3 DNA sequence: TGTGCCAGCAGAGCGGACAGGGGGAACACCGGGGAGCTGTTTTTT. The V gene is TRBV6-5, the J gene TRBJ2-2; TRBD1 aligns across 9 bases. V shed 6 bases, J shed 1 base, and the junction held 3 bases outside the gene matches. Germline loops: CDR1 MNHEY, CDR2 SVGAGI. The CDR3 is 15 amino acids.

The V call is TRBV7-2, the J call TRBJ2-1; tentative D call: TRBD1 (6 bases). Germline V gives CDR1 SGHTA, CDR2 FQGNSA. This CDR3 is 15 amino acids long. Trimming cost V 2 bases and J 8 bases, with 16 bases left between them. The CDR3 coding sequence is TGTGCCAGCAGCTTATACCTTTCCGAGGGGGATGAGCAGTTCTTC. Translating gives CASSLYLSEGDEQFF.

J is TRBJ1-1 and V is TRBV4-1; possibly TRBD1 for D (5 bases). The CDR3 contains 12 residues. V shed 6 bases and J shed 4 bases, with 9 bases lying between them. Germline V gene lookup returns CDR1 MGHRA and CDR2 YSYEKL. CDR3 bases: TGCGCCAGCAGTGGGGGGGGCACTGAAGCTTTCTTT. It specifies CASSGGGTEAFF.

The chain's CDR3 is CASSLAPNGANVLTF. The CDR3, as DNA: TGTGCCAGCAGTTTGGCCCCCAACGGGGCCAACGTCCTGACTTTC. The chain links TRBV27 to TRBJ2-6; D gene uncertain. CDR1 and CDR2 from the germline V gene are MNHEY and SMNVEV (reference sequence). The CDR3 loop spans 15 amino acids. Trimming pared 3 bases from V and 4 bases from J, leaving 10 bases between.

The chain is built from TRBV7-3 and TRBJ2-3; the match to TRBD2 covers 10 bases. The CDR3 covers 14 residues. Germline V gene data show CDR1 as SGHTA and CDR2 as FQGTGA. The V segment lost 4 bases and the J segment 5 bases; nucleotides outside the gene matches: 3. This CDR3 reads CASSSRLAGDTQYF. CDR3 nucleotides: TGTGCCAGCAGCTCCCGACTAGCGGGAGATACGCAGTATTTT.

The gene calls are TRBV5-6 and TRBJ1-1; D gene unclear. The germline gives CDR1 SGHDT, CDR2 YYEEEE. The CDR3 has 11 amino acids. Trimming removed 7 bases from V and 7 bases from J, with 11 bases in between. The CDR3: CASAQQDEAFF. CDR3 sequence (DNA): TGTGCCAGCGCCCAACAAGATGAAGCTTTCTTT.

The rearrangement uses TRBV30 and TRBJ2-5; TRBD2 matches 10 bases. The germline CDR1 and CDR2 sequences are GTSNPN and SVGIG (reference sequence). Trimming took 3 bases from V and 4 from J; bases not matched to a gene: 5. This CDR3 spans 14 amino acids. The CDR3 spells CAWRLAGATETQYF. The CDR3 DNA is TGTGCCTGGAGGCTAGCGGGAGCGACAGAGACCCAGTACTTC.

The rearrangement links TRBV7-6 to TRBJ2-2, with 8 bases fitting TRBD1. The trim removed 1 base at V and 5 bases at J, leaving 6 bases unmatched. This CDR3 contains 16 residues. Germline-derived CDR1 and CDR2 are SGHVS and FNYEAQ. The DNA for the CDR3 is TGTGCCAGCAGCTTAGGGGGACAGGCGTGGACCGGGGAGCTGTTTTTT. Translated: CASSLGGQAWTGELFF.

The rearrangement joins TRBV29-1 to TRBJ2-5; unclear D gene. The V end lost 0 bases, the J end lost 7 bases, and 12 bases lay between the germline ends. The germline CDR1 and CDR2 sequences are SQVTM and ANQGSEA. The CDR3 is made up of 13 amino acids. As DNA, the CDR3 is TGCAGCGTTGAAGAAGGCGGTAGTCGGACCCAGTACTTC. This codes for CSVEEGGSRTQYF.

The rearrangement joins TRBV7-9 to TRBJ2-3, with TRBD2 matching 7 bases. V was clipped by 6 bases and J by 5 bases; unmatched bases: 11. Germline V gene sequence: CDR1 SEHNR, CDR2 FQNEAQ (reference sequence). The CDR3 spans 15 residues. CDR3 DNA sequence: TGTGCCAGCAGATTGTCGGGGGGAGGGATAGATACGCAGTATTTT. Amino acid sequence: CASRLSGGGIDTQYF.

This CDR3 reads CASSFPKATRETQYF. The DNA of the CDR3 is TGTGCCAGCAGTTTCCCAAAAGCCACCCGAGAGACCCAGTACTTC. The chain is built from TRBV28 and TRBJ2-5; D gene ambiguous. Deletions cut 3 bases from V and 4 bases from J, with 15 bases between. The germline V gene encodes CDR1 MDHEN and CDR2 SYDVKM. CDR3 length: 15 amino acids.

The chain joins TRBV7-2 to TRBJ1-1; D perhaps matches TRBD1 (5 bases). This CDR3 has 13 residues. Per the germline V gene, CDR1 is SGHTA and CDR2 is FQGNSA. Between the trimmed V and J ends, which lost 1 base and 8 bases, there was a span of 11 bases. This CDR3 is CASSLGFGGEAFF. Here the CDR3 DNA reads TGTGCCAGCAGCTTAGGGTTCGGGGGGGAAGCTTTCTTT.

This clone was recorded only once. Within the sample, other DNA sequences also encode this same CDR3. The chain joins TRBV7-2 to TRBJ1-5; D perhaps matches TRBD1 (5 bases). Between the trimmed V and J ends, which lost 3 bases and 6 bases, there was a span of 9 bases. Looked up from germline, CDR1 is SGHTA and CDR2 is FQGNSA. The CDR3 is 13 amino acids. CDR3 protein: CASSLGGGQPQHF. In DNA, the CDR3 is TGTGCCAGCAGCTTGGGGGGGGGTCAGCCCCAGCATTTT.

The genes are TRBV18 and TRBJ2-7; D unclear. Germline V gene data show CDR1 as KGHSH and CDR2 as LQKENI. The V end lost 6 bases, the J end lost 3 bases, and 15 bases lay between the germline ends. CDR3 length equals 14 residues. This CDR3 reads CASSYSLPYYEQYF. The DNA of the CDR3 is TGTGCCAGCTCTTACAGTCTCCCTTACTACGAGCAGTACTTC.

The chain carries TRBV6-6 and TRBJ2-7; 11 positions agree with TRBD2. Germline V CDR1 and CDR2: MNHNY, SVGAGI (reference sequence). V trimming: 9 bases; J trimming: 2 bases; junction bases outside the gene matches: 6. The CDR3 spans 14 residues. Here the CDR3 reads CASLRSGRAYEQYF. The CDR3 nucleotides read TGTGCCAGTTTACGTAGCGGGAGGGCCTACGAGCAGTACTTC.

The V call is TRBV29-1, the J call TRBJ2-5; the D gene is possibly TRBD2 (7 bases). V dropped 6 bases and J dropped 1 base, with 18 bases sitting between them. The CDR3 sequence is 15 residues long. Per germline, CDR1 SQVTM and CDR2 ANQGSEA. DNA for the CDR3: TGCAGCGTGACGGACAGCGGGGACCCCCAAGAGACCCAGTACTTC. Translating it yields CSVTDSGDPQETQYF.

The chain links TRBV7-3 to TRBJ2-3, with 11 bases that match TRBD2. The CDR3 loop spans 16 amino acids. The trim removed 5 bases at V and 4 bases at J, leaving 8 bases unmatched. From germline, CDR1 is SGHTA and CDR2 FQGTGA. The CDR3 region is CASSLRLAGNADTQYF. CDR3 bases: TGTGCCAGCAGCCTTAGACTAGCGGGAAATGCAGATACGCAGTATTTT.